This T cell receptor beta chain was recorded in a study of spatial heterogeneity in lung cancer. This clonotype has just a few counts. The sample's time point: sample taken at primary tumor resection. Whole RNA obtained from tumor, nontumor lung or frozen PBMC underwent sequencing without sorting. This CDR3 spans 14 amino acids. Germline CDR1 reads LGHNA; CDR2 reads YNFKEQ. V was shortened by 0 bases and J by 10 bases, with 10 bases between the two germline ends. Individual TCR cDNA molecules each bore their own unique molecular identifier. Each CDR3 protein gets one entry after TCRdb re-called the 5' RACE reads with MiXCR. The table has 40,000 to 50,000 distinct CDR3 sequences, roughly 13% seen once; the top ten hold approximately 60%.

This sequence was found in a male donor with early-stage non-small cell lung cancer. The sample in question was PBMCs, obtained at surgery. This rearrangement joins TRBV4-2 to TRBJ1-6; D not resolved. The CDR3 region has the DNA TGTGCCAGCAGCCAAGACAGGTTGGGCTCACCCCTCCACTTT. It translates to CASSQDRLGSPLHF.